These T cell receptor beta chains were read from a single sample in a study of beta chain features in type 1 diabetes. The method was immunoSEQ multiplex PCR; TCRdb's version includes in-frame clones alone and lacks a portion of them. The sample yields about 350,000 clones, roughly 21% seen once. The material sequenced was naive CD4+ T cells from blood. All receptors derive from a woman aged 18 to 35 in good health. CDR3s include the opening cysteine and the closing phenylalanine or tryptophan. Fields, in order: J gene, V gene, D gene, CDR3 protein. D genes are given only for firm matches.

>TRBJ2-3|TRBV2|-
CASSVRATDTQYF
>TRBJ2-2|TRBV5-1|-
CASSFPVLQGALNTGELFF
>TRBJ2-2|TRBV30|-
CASRILAMNTGELFF
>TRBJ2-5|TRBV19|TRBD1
CASSKGQGAGETQYF
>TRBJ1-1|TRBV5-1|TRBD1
CASSLETRGLTEAFF
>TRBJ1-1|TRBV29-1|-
CSGRGFPNTEAFF
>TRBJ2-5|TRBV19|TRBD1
CASSSLQGETQYF
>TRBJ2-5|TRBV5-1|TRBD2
CASSLTSVTQETQYF
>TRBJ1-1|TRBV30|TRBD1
CAGDRNGGEAFF
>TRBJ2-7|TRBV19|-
CASSISGVPSSYEQYF
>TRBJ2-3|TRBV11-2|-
CASSSAAGRPDTQYF
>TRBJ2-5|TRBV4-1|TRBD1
CASSRGQGEETQYF
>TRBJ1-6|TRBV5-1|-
CASRQQGSTSPLHF
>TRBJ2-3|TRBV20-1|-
CSAELTDTQYF
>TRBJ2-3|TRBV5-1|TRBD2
CASSLGLAGDTQYF
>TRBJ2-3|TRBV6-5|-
CASSPPGDTQYF
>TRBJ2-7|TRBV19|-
CASSPLQGSAYEQYF
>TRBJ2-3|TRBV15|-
CATSRDQADTQYF
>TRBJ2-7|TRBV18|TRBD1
CASSQRGQVTSYEQYF
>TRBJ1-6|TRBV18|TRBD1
CASSPAGTARTPLHF
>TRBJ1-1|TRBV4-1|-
CASSTGLGPAFF
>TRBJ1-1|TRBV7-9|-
CASSVGNSNTEAFF
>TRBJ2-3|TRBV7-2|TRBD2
CASSLALLAGKITDTQYF
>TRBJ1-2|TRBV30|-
CAWSAQGFYGYTF
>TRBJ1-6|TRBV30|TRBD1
CAWGGQGNSPLHF
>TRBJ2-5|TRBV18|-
CASSPFSEGQETQYF
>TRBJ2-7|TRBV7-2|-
CASSLRTALGYEQYF
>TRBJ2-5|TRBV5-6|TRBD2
CASSLTGLAGPETQYF
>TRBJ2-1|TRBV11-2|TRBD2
CASSGLAGGRGWNEQFF
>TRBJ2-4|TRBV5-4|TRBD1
CASSLDLQGASGNIQYF
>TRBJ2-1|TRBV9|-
CASSPQAGVPYNEQFF
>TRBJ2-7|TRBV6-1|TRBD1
CASSERVGWDRGVYEQYF
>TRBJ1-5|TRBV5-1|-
CASSPLGDSNQPQHF
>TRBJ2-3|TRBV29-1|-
CSVEARHSSTDTQYF
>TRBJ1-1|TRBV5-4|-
CASSRGGARTEAFF
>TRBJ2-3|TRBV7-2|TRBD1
CASSPDRVGDTQYF
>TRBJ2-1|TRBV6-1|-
CASSELRGNEQFF
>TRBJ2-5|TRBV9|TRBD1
CASSPWDRQETQYF
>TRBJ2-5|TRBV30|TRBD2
CAWRGEGAGLPQETQYF
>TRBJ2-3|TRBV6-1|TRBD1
CASSDRDRGYTDTQYF